This T cell receptor (beta chain) was captured in a study of blood T cells in healthy people across ages. Germline-derived CDR1 and CDR2 are SGHRS and YFSETQ. CDR3 length equals 17 residues. V was shortened by 0 bases and J by 0 bases, with 10 bases between the two germline ends. Study findings and constraints: Naive T cell percentage showed a strong correlation with the diversity of TCR beta. Unsorted PBMCs prevented conclusive naive versus antigen-experienced comparison. In long-lived donors, naive CD4+ cell counts and diversity exceeded those of aged donors.

Of note for this clonotype: The antigen remains undetermined.

Combining a sample-barcoded 5' primer with a J-beta primer mix, a second PCR ran for roughly 6 to 12 cycles. TCRdb recomputed calls from the 5' RACE reads with MiXCR, one row per CDR3 protein. The table lists about 580,000 distinct CDR3 sequences, about 45% of them singletons, with approximately 23% in the top ten. The rearrangement uses TRBV5-1 and TRBJ2-6; no reliable D call. This clonotype originated in a man aged 80 or over in good health. Sequenced: blood. The CDR3 sequence is CASSLVDSSSGANVLTF. As DNA, the CDR3 is TGCGCCAGCAGCTTGGTAGACTCCTCCTCTGGGGCCAACGTCCTGACTTTC.